A few counts support the clone carrying this TCR beta chain. Antigen: not known. The entry originates in a study of T-cell memory formation after mild COVID-19. Findings and limits, study-wide: The finding that pre-infection memory included some responding clones suggested that cross-reactive memory joined.

The germline V gene encodes CDR1 DFQATT and CDR2 SNEGSKA (reference sequence). The CDR3 contains 12 residues. The germline V and J ends were trimmed by 6 bases and 5 bases, with 14 bases remaining between them. TCRdb redid the calling of the 5' RACE reads with MiXCR, one entry per CDR3 protein. The sample holds 300,000 or so distinct CDR3 sequences, 15% to 20% seen once. The receptor's source is a man in his late teens or twenties who had mild COVID-19 (a few samples of this study predate the infection). Cell type and time point are not known. V gene TRBV20-1 combines with J gene TRBJ2-7; D not certain. The sequenced sample was PBMCs or a T cell subset sorted from them (not recorded which). The CDR3 protein is CSANLSGDEQYF. The DNA for the CDR3 is TGCAGTGCCAATCTATCCGGTGACGAGCAGTACTTC.